One and the same sample provided the 27 T cell receptor beta chains below, sequenced in a study of blood T cell repertoires in COVID-19. Measured with immunoSEQ multiplex PCR; TCRdb has only the in-frame clones, and not every one. This table holds 170,000 or so clones, 70% to 80% found once. Sequencing used PBMCs or T cells enriched from blood (not recorded which). Receptors originate from a woman in her forties or fifties who had recovered from COVID-19.

Many counts were recorded for this clone. CDR3 DNA: TGTGCCAGCTCACCCGACACTAACTATGGCTACACCTTC. Translation gives CASSPDTNYGYTF. The chain links TRBV18 to TRBJ1-2; D gene unclear. Germline-derived CDR1 and CDR2 are KGHSH and LQKENI. Deletions cut 3 bases from V and 0 bases from J, with 5 bases between. This CDR3 has 13 amino acids. Combining the CDR3 with reference TRBV18 and TRBJ1-2 gives the whole variable domain NAGVMQNPRHLVRRRGQEARLRCSPMKGHSHVYWYRQLPEEGLKFMVYLQKENIIDESGMPKERFSAEFPKEGPSILRIQQVVRGDSAAYFCASSPDTNYGYTFGSGTRLTVV.

This chain joins TRBV5-1 and TRBJ1-1; D remains unclear. Germline values: CDR1 SGHRS, CDR2 YFSETQ. V was pared by 6 bases and J by 0 bases, with 15 bases between. The CDR3 length is 15 residues. CDR3 loop: CASNKAGGVNTEAFF. The DNA for the CDR3 is TGCGCCAGCAACAAGGCCGGCGGGGTGAACACTGAAGCTTTCTTT.

The J gene is TRBJ2-1, the V gene TRBV15, with a possible D match to TRBD2 (8 bases). V shed 8 bases and J shed 15 bases, with 23 bases lying between them. This CDR3 is 13 amino acids long. Per the germline V gene, CDR1 is LNHNV and CDR2 is YYDKDF (reference sequence). The CDR3, as DNA: TGTGCCACCTTCTCACTAGCGGCTAACAGGGGGTTCTTC. It translates to CATFSLAANRGFF. The full variable domain, rest sourced from reference TRBV15 and TRBJ2-1, is DAMVIQNPRYQVTQFGKPVTLSCSQTLNHNVMYWYQQKSSQAPKLLFHYYDKDFNNEADTPDNFQSRRPNTSFCFLDIRSPGLGDTAMYLCATFSLAANRGFFGPGTRLTVL.

The chain uses TRBV30 and TRBJ1-2, with D hard to call. Germline V gives CDR1 GTSNPN, CDR2 SVGIG (reference sequence). The CDR3 sequence is 13 residues long. V was shortened by 4 bases and J by 7 bases, with 16 bases between the two germline ends. CDR3 bases: TGTGCCTGGACCGAGTCGGTAACTATTGGCTACACCTTC. It translates to CAWTESVTIGYTF.

The V and J genes are TRBV27 and TRBJ2-5; TRBD1 aligns across 8 bases. The germline V gene has CDR1 MNHEY and CDR2 SMNVEV (reference sequence). J gave up 3 bases and V 4 bases, and 10 bases lay outside the gene matches. The CDR3 totals 16 residues. The CDR3 bases are TGTGCCAGCAGTTCCATCGCAACAGGGGGGAAAGAGACCCAGTACTTC. As protein: CASSSIATGGKETQYF.

J is TRBJ2-5 and V is TRBV11-2; possible D gene TRBD2, 5 bases. The CDR3 runs 15 residues. Trimming removed 5 bases from V and 5 bases from J, with 18 bases in between. Germline values: CDR1 SGHAT, CDR2 FQNNGV. The CDR3 coding sequence is TGTGCCAGCAGCCTCGGACTCTCCGGTACTGAGACCCAGTACTTC. It specifies CASSLGLSGTETQYF.

The chain couples TRBV7-9 to TRBJ1-2, with D perhaps TRBD1 (5 bases). The V end lost 5 bases, the J end lost 4 bases, and 17 bases lay between the germline ends. The germline gives CDR1 SEHNR, CDR2 FQNEAQ (reference sequence). CDR3 length: 15 amino acids. The CDR3 sequence: CASSPWGGQGYGYTF. CDR3 in DNA: TGTGCCAGCAGCCCGTGGGGGGGTCAAGGCTATGGCTACACCTTC.

The chain is built from TRBV3-1 (or the pseudogene TRBV3-2) and TRBJ2-1; no firm D call. The ends were cut back, 0 bases at V and 12 bases at J, with 15 bases in the middle. This CDR3 is 14 amino acids long. The germline CDR1 and CDR2 sequences are LGHDT and YNNKEL (reference sequence). The CDR3 DNA reads as TGTGCCAGCAGCCAAGAAACCCGTCGGTCCCGGCAGTTCTTC. Amino acids: CASSQETRRSRQFF.

There are a few counts of this clone. This chain connects TRBV7-2 to TRBJ1-4; a possible D gene is TRBD1 (6 bases). Germline assignment: CDR1 SGHTA and CDR2 FQGNSA. This CDR3 is built from 16 residues. V lost 0 bases and J lost 5, with 13 bases in between. This CDR3 is CASSLAATGRNEKLFF. The DNA for the CDR3 is TGTGCCAGCAGCTTAGCCGCGACAGGCAGAAATGAAAAACTGTTTTTT.

This clone is a singleton in its sample. The chain couples TRBV9 to TRBJ1-2, with a weak D call TRBD1 (6 bases). The CDR3 has 15 amino acids. Between the trimmed V and J ends, which lost 2 bases and 4 bases, there was a span of 15 bases. Germline V gene sequence: CDR1 SGDLS, CDR2 YYNGEE. The CDR3 DNA sequence: TGTGCCAGCAGCGTTACAGGGCAAGGCGGCTATGGCTACACCTTC. Translation gives CASSVTGQGGYGYTF.

The genes are TRBV7-2 and TRBJ2-1, with 14 bases matching TRBD2. Germline trimming cut 5 bases from V and 9 bases from J; bases unmatched to any gene: 9. This CDR3 is built from 16 residues. Germline V gives CDR1 SGHTA, CDR2 FQGNSA. For the CDR3, the DNA is TGTGCCAGCAGCCACCCACGACTAGCGGGAGGGGGTGAGCAGTTCTTC. Its protein is CASSHPRLAGGGEQFF.

This chain uses TRBV4-2 with TRBJ2-1; a weak D match, TRBD2 (6 bases). The CDR3 contains 15 residues. The germline V and J ends were trimmed by 4 bases and 9 bases, with 19 bases remaining between them. The germline V gene encodes CDR1 LGHNA and CDR2 YNFKEQ. CDR3 nucleotides: TGTGCCAGCAGCCGGCCCTGGGAGGAGAGCAGTGAGCAGTTCTTC. Protein product: CASSRPWEESSEQFF.

The chain couples TRBV28 to TRBJ2-3; 8 nucleotides agree with TRBD1. The germline gives CDR1 MDHEN, CDR2 SYDVKM. This CDR3 is 14 amino acids long. V was clipped by 4 bases and J by 4 bases; unmatched bases: 4. The CDR3 spells CASSSGQGADTQYF. The DNA for the CDR3 is TGTGCCAGCAGTTCTGGACAGGGCGCAGATACGCAGTATTTT.

The chain carries TRBV9 and TRBJ1-2; TRBD1 agrees at 8 bases. Germline CDR1 reads SGDLS; CDR2 reads YYNGEE. The CDR3 has 16 amino acids. The trim removed 0 bases at V and 4 bases at J, leaving 8 bases unmatched. CDR3 coding DNA: TGTGCCAGCAGCGTAGGACCCCAAACAGGGGGCTATGGCTACACCTTC. Its translation: CASSVGPQTGGYGYTF.

This clone turned up a few times. The chain joins TRBV28 to TRBJ1-1; no firm D call. Germline values: CDR1 MDHEN, CDR2 SYDVKM. The CDR3 spans 15 residues. Between the trimmed V and J ends, which lost 2 bases and 0 bases, there was a span of 10 bases. This CDR3 reads CASSLARRMNTEAFF. The CDR3 coding sequence is TGTGCCAGCAGTTTAGCGCGGAGAATGAACACTGAAGCTTTCTTT.

This clone was detected only once. V usage is TRBV18 and J usage is TRBJ1-6; D perhaps matches TRBD1 (5 bases). This CDR3 contains 15 residues. CDR1 and CDR2 from the germline V gene are KGHSH and LQKENI. Trimming pared 6 bases from V and 3 bases from J, leaving 12 bases between. The DNA of the CDR3 is TGTGCCAGCTCCCAGGGTCCGCGCTATAATTCACCCCTCCACTTT. This codes for CASSQGPRYNSPLHF.

This rearrangement joins TRBV28 to TRBJ1-5; 7 bases align to TRBD1. Germline V gene data show CDR1 as MDHEN and CDR2 as SYDVKM. The junction had 2 bases not matched to a gene; V was cut back by 4 bases and J by 2 bases. The CDR3 has 14 amino acids. The CDR3 DNA sequence: TGTGCCAGCAGTTCCGGACAGGGCAATCAGCCCCAGCATTTT. It codes for CASSSGQGNQPQHF.

The rearrangement uses TRBV6-1 and TRBJ1-6; 7 bases fit TRBD1. CDR1 MNHNS and CDR2 SASEGT come from the germline V gene. With 4 bases clipped from V and 5 bases from J, the junction kept 8 bases outside the gene matches. The CDR3 extends over 16 amino acids. The CDR3 loop reads CASSAAHRGNNSPLHF. The CDR3 nucleotides are TGTGCCAGCAGTGCGGCTCACAGGGGAAATAATTCACCCCTCCACTTT.

The chain has TRBV7-3 and TRBJ2-2; possible D gene TRBD1, 6 bases. V was cut by 6 bases and J by 6 bases, with 14 bases left in between. This CDR3 has 14 residues. The V gene's germline CDR1 is SGHTA and CDR2 FQGTGA. In DNA, the CDR3 is TGTGCCAGCAGGGCCGGGACAAGGTCCGGGGAGCTGTTTTTT. Its translation: CASRAGTRSGELFF.

This clone was counted only a few times. The V gene is TRBV11-2, the J gene TRBJ2-5, with TRBD2 identical over 9 bases. Germline trimming cut 0 bases from V and 3 bases from J; bases unmatched to any gene: 11. Germline CDR1 reads SGHAT; CDR2 reads FQNNGV. CDR3 length: 18 residues. The CDR3 DNA follows: TGTGCCAGCAGCTTAGACTGGGAAGCGGGAGGCCTTAAAGAGACCCAGTACTTC. Translating it yields CASSLDWEAGGLKETQYF.

The table lists this clone with a count of one. This chain links TRBV5-1 with TRBJ1-2; D may be TRBD1 (5 bases). The length of the CDR3 is 13 residues. V was shortened by 4 bases and J by 13 bases, with 20 bases between the two germline ends. Germline V lookup: CDR1 SGHRS, CDR2 YFSETQ. The CDR3 is CASSPLGQPVPTF. The DNA of the CDR3 is TGCGCCAGCAGCCCGTTGGGGCAGCCCGTCCCCACCTTC.

The rearrangement uses TRBV6-5 and TRBJ1-2; maybe TRBD1 (6 bases). This CDR3 comprises 14 residues. Trimming left V 8 bases short and J 4 bases short, with 17 bases between. The germline V gene encodes CDR1 MNHEY and CDR2 SVGAGI. This chain's CDR3 is CASLKSAGAYGYTF. Written as DNA, the CDR3 is TGTGCCAGCCTTAAATCCGCGGGGGCCTATGGCTACACCTTC.

The V and J genes are TRBV5-6 and TRBJ1-1; 7 bases agree with TRBD1. CDR1 is SGHDT, CDR2 YYEEEE, per germline. The J segment lost 0 bases and the V segment lost 2 bases, leaving 4 bases of the junction unmatched. The CDR3 extends over 15 amino acids. This CDR3 is CASSLGGLLNTEAFF. In DNA, the CDR3 is TGTGCCAGCAGCTTAGGGGGCTTGTTGAACACTGAAGCTTTCTTT.

CDR3 nucleotides: TGTGCCAGTGATAGCGGGAGGGGGTACGAGCAGTACTTC. Its protein product is CASDSGRGYEQYF. This chain uses TRBV28 with TRBJ2-7; TRBD2 aligns across 11 bases. V shed 9 bases and J 4 bases; nucleotides not matched to a gene: 5. From germline, CDR1 is MDHEN and CDR2 SYDVKM. The CDR3 loop spans 13 amino acids.

The V and J genes are TRBV5-6 and TRBJ2-2, with D unclear. The V gene's germline CDR1 is SGHDT and CDR2 YYEEEE. CDR3 length: 11 residues. V was pared by 4 bases and J by 8 bases, with 6 bases between. The CDR3 DNA sequence: TGTGCCAGCAGCCTCCCGGGGGAGCTGTTTTTT. The encoded protein is CASSLPGELFF.

Concerning this clone itself: Other DNA sequences within the sample encode an identical CDR3. The chain carries TRBV28 and TRBJ1-1; D might be TRBD1 (6 bases). Trimming took 3 bases from V and 1 from J, leaving 9 bases between them. The CDR3 has 14 residues. Germline values: CDR1 MDHEN, CDR2 SYDVKM. The CDR3 is CASSLAQGNTEAFF. Written as DNA, the CDR3 is TGTGCCAGCAGTTTGGCACAGGGGAACACTGAAGCTTTCTTT.

The CDR3 protein is CASSPGQGIETQYF. The CDR3 region has the DNA TGTGCCAGCAGCCCAGGGCAGGGCATTGAGACCCAGTACTTC. The V gene is TRBV6-2 or TRBV6-3, the J gene TRBJ2-5; tentative D call: TRBD1 (5 bases). CDR1 MNHEY and CDR2 SVGEGT come from the germline V gene. Trimming took 6 bases from V and 5 from J, leaving 16 bases between them. The CDR3 is made up of 14 amino acids.